Below are 23 T cell receptor beta chains sequenced from a single sample in a study of T cell changes during pregnancy in multiple sclerosis. Only in-frame clones appear in the TCRdb table, and some are missing; sequencing was by immunoSEQ multiplex PCR. This table has over 85,000 clones, 80% to 95% appearing once. This sample comprised peripheral blood, obtained in the first trimester of pregnancy. All receptors come from a female donor in good health, enrolled as a control in a pregnancy study.

About this clone itself: This is likely a read error, given that the CDR3 carries no conserved phenylalanine or tryptophan at its end. The gene calls are TRBV29-1 and TRBJ1-2; 9 positions agree with TRBD1. The CDR3 consists of 13 residues. The germline gives CDR1 SQVTM, CDR2 ANQGSEA. The CDR3 loop is CTIMTGGNYGYTS. CDR3 coding DNA: TGCACCATTATGACAGGGGGAAACTATGGCTACACCTCC.

Here the CDR3 DNA reads TGTGCCAGCACCCCATACAGGGAGAATGGCTACACCTTC. Residues: CASTPYRENGYTF. V is TRBV9 and J is TRBJ1-2; the D gene is possibly TRBD1 (6 bases). This CDR3 is 13 amino acids long. V was clipped by 6 bases and J by 6 bases, with 15 bases between them. Germline CDR1 SGDLS, CDR2 YYNGEE.

This chain joins TRBV6-1 and TRBJ2-5; maybe TRBD2 (5 bases). The CDR3 runs to 14 residues. Germline V gives CDR1 MNHNS, CDR2 SASEGT. V was clipped by 10 bases and J by 1 base, with 16 bases between them. CDR3: CATSREGGQETQYF. The CDR3 DNA reads as TGTGCCACTTCCCGGGAAGGAGGCCAAGAGACCCAGTACTTC.

The count of this clone is one. CDR3 protein: CASSLDPGYEQYF. CDR3 bases: TGTGCCAGCAGCTTAGACCCAGGGTACGAGCAGTACTTC. This chain joins TRBV7-6 and TRBJ2-7; D possibly corresponds to TRBD1 (5 bases). This CDR3 region has 13 residues. Per the germline V gene, CDR1 is SGHVS and CDR2 is FNYEAQ. Trimming removed 1 base from V and 4 bases from J, with 8 bases in between.

This sequence joins TRBV4-3 and TRBJ2-1, with 8 nucleotides matching TRBD2. Germline CDR1 and CDR2: LGHNA and YSLEER. The trim removed 4 bases at V and 0 bases at J, leaving 8 bases unmatched. This CDR3 contains 17 residues. Here the CDR3 reads CASSRASGGSSYNEQFF. CDR3 sequence (DNA): TGCGCCAGCAGCCGCGCGTCGGGGGGGAGCTCCTACAATGAGCAGTTCTTC.

The rearrangement uses TRBV7-2 and TRBJ2-3, with 10 bases lining up with TRBD2. Germline V gene lookup returns CDR1 SGHTA and CDR2 FQGNSA. Losses at the gene ends were 0 bases for V and 5 bases for J; bases not matched to a gene: 8. This CDR3 is built from 17 residues. For the CDR3, the DNA is TGTGCCAGCAGCTTAGCTGCGACTAGCGGGTCCAGAGATACGCAGTATTTT. This gives the protein CASSLAATSGSRDTQYF.

The chain couples TRBV11-2 to TRBJ1-1; TRBD1 might be the D (6 bases). This CDR3 has 13 residues. Germline-derived CDR1 and CDR2 are SGHAT and FQNNGV. With 5 bases removed from V and 8 bases from J, the gap between germline ends came to 15 bases. The CDR3 region is CASSIPDSVEAFF. CDR3 sequence (DNA): TGTGCCAGCAGCATTCCGGACAGCGTAGAAGCTTTCTTT.

A single count supports this clone. Here the CDR3 reads CASSSGQGNEKLFF. Here the CDR3 DNA reads TGTGCCAGCAGCTCCGGACAGGGAAATGAAAAACTGTTTTTT. This chain joins TRBV7-8 and TRBJ1-4, with 8 bases identical to TRBD1. This CDR3 contains 14 residues. Looked up from germline, CDR1 is SGHVS and CDR2 is FQNEAQ. Losses at the gene ends were 4 bases for V and 5 bases for J; bases not matched to a gene: 3.

The chain joins TRBV18 to TRBJ1-1; the D gene is possibly TRBD1 (6 bases). From germline, CDR1 is KGHSH and CDR2 LQKENI. The CDR3 is 15 residues long. Trimming cost V 6 bases and J 1 base, with 15 bases left between them. The DNA for the CDR3 is TGTGCCAGCTCGGGGGGGGGCAGGGCGAACACTGAAGCTTTCTTT. Translating it yields CASSGGGRANTEAFF.

This clone was recorded a few times. The V gene is TRBV6-1, the J gene TRBJ1-6; no firm D call. CDR3 length: 15 residues. The V end was cut by 4 bases, the J end by 9 bases, with 16 bases between. From germline, CDR1 is MNHNS and CDR2 SASEGT. CDR3 nucleotide sequence: TGTGCCAGCAGTGTGGCTGAGGTTCCCAGTTCACCCCTCCACTTT. Protein: CASSVAEVPSSPLHF.

V and J are TRBV4-3 and TRBJ2-7, with 7 bases aligning to TRBD1. This CDR3 has 13 amino acids. Germline CDR1 reads LGHNA; CDR2 reads YSLEER. V dropped 1 base and J dropped 7; count of bases not matched to a gene: 4. The CDR3 sequence is CASSQVRGLEQYF. The CDR3, as DNA: TGCGCCAGCAGCCAAGTAAGGGGGCTTGAGCAGTACTTC.

The chain couples TRBV11-2 to TRBJ2-3, with 7 nucleotides matching TRBD2. Unmatched junction bases numbered 4, after V lost 0 bases and J lost 1 base. This CDR3 is 16 amino acids long. Germline values: CDR1 SGHAT, CDR2 FQNNGV. CDR3 protein: CASSLEGGSGTDTQYF. For the CDR3, the DNA is TGTGCCAGCAGCTTAGAGGGGGGGTCGGGCACAGATACGCAGTATTTT.

The chain joins TRBV7-9 to TRBJ1-1, with D maybe TRBD1 (6 bases). CDR3 length: 14 residues. Germline V CDR1 and CDR2: SEHNR, FQNEAQ (reference sequence). V lost 2 bases to trimming and J lost 1 base, with 8 bases between them. CDR3 protein: CASSLRDKNTEAFF. DNA for the CDR3: TGTGCCAGCAGCTTACGGGACAAGAACACTGAAGCTTTCTTT. The variable domain in full, completed from reference TRBV7-9 and TRBJ1-1, reads DTGVSQNPRHKITKRGQNVTFRCDPISEHNRLYWYRQTLGQGPEFLTYFQNEAQLEKSRLLSDRFSAERPKGSFSTLEIQRTEQGDSAMYLCASSLRDKNTEAFFGQGTRLTVV.

V gene TRBV4-3 combines with J gene TRBJ1-6; D remains ambiguous. Trimming cost V 0 bases and J 10 bases, with 19 bases left between them. Germline values: CDR1 LGHNA, CDR2 YSLEER. The CDR3 is 17 residues long. The CDR3 loop is CASSQEADGVPVSPLHF. DNA of the CDR3: TGCGCCAGCAGCCAAGAAGCGGACGGGGTACCGGTGTCACCCCTCCACTTT.

The V gene is TRBV9, the J gene TRBJ1-1, with 7 bases lining up with TRBD1. V gave up 4 bases and J gave up 6 bases; unmatched junction bases: 15. The length of the CDR3 is 16 residues. Looked up from germline, CDR1 is SGDLS and CDR2 is YYNGEE. The CDR3 sequence: CASSPRQGGSVPEAFF. DNA for the CDR3: TGTGCCAGCAGCCCCCGACAGGGAGGCTCGGTGCCTGAAGCTTTCTTT.

The chain joins TRBV18 to TRBJ1-1; D unclear. This CDR3 has 13 residues. V shed 2 bases and J shed 2 bases, with 6 bases lying between them. CDR1 KGHSH and CDR2 LQKENI come from the germline V gene. CDR3 DNA: TGTGCCAGCTCACCAAGAGGAAACACTGAAGCTTTCTTT. It encodes CASSPRGNTEAFF.

The gene calls are TRBV6-4 and TRBJ2-1; 12 bases are shared with TRBD2. This CDR3 has 16 residues. Germline CDR1 is MRHNA and CDR2 is SNTAGT. J lost 0 bases, V lost 4 bases, and 1 base had no gene match. The chain's CDR3 is CASSASGGASYNEQFF. For the CDR3, the DNA is TGTGCCAGCAGTGCTAGCGGGGGGGCCTCCTACAATGAGCAGTTCTTC.

This clone was picked up one time. The V gene is TRBV18, the J gene TRBJ2-6; 12 nucleotides agree with TRBD2. Germline V gene data show CDR1 as KGHSH and CDR2 as LQKENI. V gave up 4 bases and J gave up 0 bases; unmatched junction bases: 10. The CDR3 totals 20 residues. This chain's CDR3 is CASSLLPTSGGTSGANVLTF. DNA of the CDR3: TGTGCCAGCTCACTTCTACCGACTAGCGGGGGCACCTCTGGGGCCAACGTCCTGACTTTC.

This clone showed up just once. The chain joins TRBV7-8 to TRBJ2-5, with 11 bases fitting TRBD2. Germline CDR1 and CDR2: SGHVS and FQNEAQ. The CDR3 sequence is 17 residues long. V shed 5 bases, J shed 1 base, and the junction held 9 bases outside the gene matches. This CDR3 reads CASSPVVAGGFQETQYF. The DNA for the CDR3 is TGTGCCAGCAGCCCTGTAGTAGCGGGGGGGTTCCAAGAGACCCAGTACTTC.

The chain combines TRBV10-3 with TRBJ1-6; unclear D gene. V was cut by 6 bases and J by 10 bases, with 13 bases left in between. The CDR3 has 13 residues. Germline CDR1 reads ENHRY; CDR2 reads SYGVKD. The CDR3 DNA follows: TGTGCCATCAGCGCTCCCGGTAACTCACCCCTCCACTTT. Its protein is CAISAPGNSPLHF.

The V call is TRBV19, the J call TRBJ1-1; no firm D call. Trimming stripped 4 bases from V and 5 bases from J, with 5 bases between. This CDR3 comprises 11 residues. CDR1 is LNHDA, CDR2 SQIVND, per germline (reference sequence). The CDR3 here is CASSSRTEAFF. The DNA for the CDR3 is TGTGCCAGTAGTAGCAGGACTGAAGCTTTCTTT.

The chain joins TRBV9 to TRBJ2-1, with TRBD2 as a possible D gene (6 bases). The CDR3 extends over 14 amino acids. Germline V CDR1 and CDR2: SGDLS, YYNGEE. Trimming removed 1 base at V and 6 bases at J, with 11 bases between. The CDR3 DNA sequence: TGTGCCAGCAGCGTAACTAGCCGACCCAATGAGCAGTTCTTC. Translated: CASSVTSRPNEQFF.

This chain joins TRBV28 and TRBJ2-4; no clear D gene. Trimming stripped 6 bases from V and 7 bases from J, with 13 bases between. Looked up from germline, CDR1 is MDHEN and CDR2 is SYDVKM. The CDR3 length is 13 residues. The CDR3: CASSGPQRNIQYF. The CDR3 DNA reads as TGTGCCAGCAGCGGTCCTCAGAGGAACATTCAGTACTTC.